This T cell receptor (beta chain) was recorded in a study of CXCR3-negative and CXCR3-positive naive CD8 T cells. Study context: Sequencing gave 120 million to 150 million TRB reads overall, about 1.5 +/- 0.3 million per library.

Study results and caveats: Cryopreservation partially decreased CXCR3 expression, and most assays used fresh PBMCs. Naive CXCR3-positive cells had TRB CDR3s more hydrophobic than those of CXCR3-negative naive cells.

The CDR3 is 13 amino acids. CDR1 and CDR2 (germline): SQVTM, ANQGSEA. Details on this clonotype: Antigen unknown.

All TRB cDNA libraries came from 5' RACE performed with UMI labels. TCRdb re-called the 5' RACE reads; every CDR3 protein appears as one record, without DNA. The table lists more than 100,000 distinct CDR3 sequences, with around 0.44% in the top ten. The genes are TRBV29-1 and TRBJ2-1. Sequencing was performed on naive CXCR3+ CD8+ T cells from blood. Subset denoted: CD45RO-CCR7+CD27+CD95- naive CD8+ T cells expressing CXCR3 (TNR3+). The sequence was collected from a human donor in good health. Some clones in this sample may be carry-over from other donors' samples. CDR3 in amino acids: CSVDRTSYNEQFF.